The next 17 T cell receptor beta chains were all read from a single sample in a study of Ad26.COV2.S vaccination and SARS-CoV-2 variants. The protocol was immunoSEQ multiplex PCR, while the TCRdb copy is restricted to in-frame clones and leaves out a portion. The table shows around 300,000 clones, with 70% to 90% occurring only once. The treatment here: approximately 18 received Ad26.COV2.S at low or high dose, single or two shots; several received placebo; per-sample allocation not given. After the first vaccine or placebo injection, samples were drawn on day 63. Material: peripheral blood, obtained in a trial of Ad26.COV2.S vaccine versus placebo. These receptors all come from a person aged 18-65 years who received the Ad26.COV2.S COVID-19 vaccine or a placebo.

The chain has TRBV12-3 or TRBV12-4 and TRBJ1-2; TRBD1 aligns across 7 bases. The CDR3 has 12 residues. J was trimmed by 6 bases and V by 5 bases; bases with no gene match: 3. The CDR3 reads CASSTGADGYTF. CDR3 in DNA: TGTGCCAGCAGTACAGGGGCCGATGGCTACACCTTC.

The CDR3 coding sequence is TGCGCCAGCAGACAGGGGGCCAATATTTACAATGAGCAGTTCTTC. Its translation: CASRQGANIYNEQFF. The chain carries TRBV5-1 and TRBJ2-1, with 9 bases identical to TRBD1. J gave up 4 bases and V 5 bases, and 7 bases lay outside the gene matches. The CDR3 has 15 amino acids. Per germline, CDR1 SGHRS and CDR2 YFSETQ.

The chain carries TRBV5-1 and TRBJ2-7; 8 positions match TRBD1. This CDR3 region has 13 residues. With 6 bases clipped from V and 5 bases from J, the junction kept 7 bases outside the gene matches. Germline-derived CDR1 and CDR2 are SGHRS and YFSETQ. DNA for the CDR3: TGCGCCAGCACCAAGGACAGGGATCACGAGCAGTACTTC. This gives the protein CASTKDRDHEQYF. Together with reference TRBV5-1 and TRBJ2-7, the CDR3 gives the full variable domain: KAGVTQTPRYLIKTRGQQVTLSCSPISGHRSVSWYQQTPGQGLQFLFEYFSETQRNKGNFPGRFSGRQFSNSRSEMNVSTLELGDSALYLCASTKDRDHEQYFGPGTRLTVT.

The V gene is TRBV10-3, the J gene TRBJ1-4; maybe TRBD1 (5 bases). This CDR3 contains 14 residues. Germline V lookup: CDR1 ENHRY, CDR2 SYGVKD. V dropped 8 bases and J dropped 8 bases, with 18 bases sitting between them. CDR3 sequence: CAISAGRVEEKLFF. The CDR3 DNA reads as TGTGCCATCTCGGCGGGCAGGGTGGAAGAAAAACTGTTTTTT.

The chain uses TRBV11-2 and TRBJ1-2; a possible D gene is TRBD1 (5 bases). CDR1 is SGHAT, CDR2 FQNNGV, per germline. With 1 base removed from V and 8 bases from J, the gap between germline ends came to 17 bases. This CDR3 is 15 amino acids long. The CDR3: CASSLGGPPGGGYTF. The CDR3, as DNA: TGTGCCAGCAGCTTAGGAGGGCCCCCCGGGGGGGGCTACACCTTC.

Only a few counts were recorded for this clone. The V and J genes are TRBV28 and TRBJ1-5; D possibly corresponds to TRBD1 (5 bases). This CDR3 comprises 17 residues. Germline V gene lookup returns CDR1 MDHEN and CDR2 SYDVKM. V was shortened by 1 base and J by 0 bases, with 13 bases between the two germline ends. The CDR3 DNA reads as TGTGCCAGCAGTTTATTTTGGGGCAGGACTAGCAATCAGCCCCAGCATTTT. Amino acid sequence: CASSLFWGRTSNQPQHF.

The rearrangement links TRBV5-4 to TRBJ2-5; D is undetermined. This CDR3 has 13 residues. CDR1 and CDR2 from the germline V gene are SGHNT and YYREEE (reference sequence). Trimming removed 4 bases at V and 5 bases at J, with 12 bases between. CDR3 amino acids: CASSPGSEETQYF. The CDR3 bases are TGTGCCAGCAGCCCCGGGTCAGAGGAGACCCAGTACTTC.

The gene calls are TRBV27 and TRBJ2-1; 12 positions agree with TRBD2. CDR1 MNHEY and CDR2 SMNVEV come from the germline V gene (reference sequence). The ends lost 8 bases at V and 7 bases at J; junction bases unmatched: 9. CDR3 length equals 15 residues. The CDR3 DNA sequence: TGTGCCAGCGGGTCGGGCGGACTAGCGGGAAATGAGCAGTTCTTC. Its protein is CASGSGGLAGNEQFF.

V usage is TRBV18 and J usage is TRBJ1-1, with 7 bases identical to TRBD1. J was trimmed by 4 bases and V by 3 bases; bases with no gene match: 8. The CDR3 extends over 15 amino acids. Germline CDR1 is KGHSH and CDR2 is LQKENI. The CDR3 sequence: CASSPSPGGVTEAFF. DNA for the CDR3: TGTGCCAGCTCACCCTCGCCAGGGGGGGTCACTGAAGCTTTCTTT.

The rearrangement links TRBV10-3 to TRBJ1-2; 10 nucleotides agree with TRBD1. J gave up 1 base and V 7 bases, and 6 bases lay outside the gene matches. The CDR3 has 15 amino acids. Germline V gene lookup returns CDR1 ENHRY and CDR2 SYGVKD. Written as DNA, the CDR3 is TGTGCCATCACTGCCGGGACAGGGGTTAACTATGGCTACACCTTC. Encoded protein: CAITAGTGVNYGYTF.

The rearrangement links TRBV30 to TRBJ1-4; 8 bases agree with TRBD1. Germline CDR1 and CDR2: GTSNPN and SVGIG (reference sequence). The CDR3 is 19 residues long. Trimming at V came to 3 bases and at J to 6 bases, leaving 21 bases not matched to a gene. DNA of the CDR3: TGTGCCTGGAGCCCCCACCCCCCGTTCCTACAGGGGGATCATGAAAAACTGTTTTTT. Amino acids: CAWSPHPPFLQGDHEKLFF.

The J gene is TRBJ1-2, the V gene TRBV2, with unresolved D. CDR3 length: 11 amino acids. CDR1 and CDR2 from the germline V gene are SNHLY and FYNNEI. Between the trimmed V and J ends, which lost 7 bases and 8 bases, there was a span of 11 bases. Here the CDR3 DNA reads TGTGCCAGCATACCGGAAGGGGGCTACACCTTC. Translated, it gives CASIPEGGYTF.

The chain's CDR3 is CASSRLGQWETQYF. The CDR3 nucleotides are TGCGCCAGCAGCCGCCTCGGACAGTGGGAGACCCAGTACTTC. This sequence joins TRBV4-1 and TRBJ2-5, with D maybe TRBD1 (6 bases). V was clipped by 4 bases and J by 5 bases, with 14 bases between them. This CDR3 is built from 14 residues. Germline V gene lookup returns CDR1 MGHRA and CDR2 YSYEKL.

The chain combines TRBV4-1 with TRBJ1-2; D not resolved. CDR1 and CDR2 from the germline V gene are MGHRA and YSYEKL. The CDR3 has 14 amino acids. V was cut by 4 bases and J by 8 bases, with 17 bases left in between. CDR3 protein: CASSPGLRSRGYTF. For the CDR3, the DNA is TGCGCCAGCAGCCCCGGCTTGAGGTCTCGAGGCTACACCTTC.

The chain uses TRBV11-2 and TRBJ2-7, with 7 bases identical to TRBD2. Germline CDR1 is SGHAT and CDR2 is FQNNGV. V shed 0 bases, J shed 4 bases, and the junction held 9 bases outside the gene matches. The CDR3 totals 16 residues. This chain's CDR3 is CASSLDGRELLYEQYF. The CDR3 DNA follows: TGTGCCAGCAGCTTAGATGGGAGGGAACTGCTGTACGAGCAGTACTTC. Variable domain in full (rest from reference TRBV11-2 and TRBJ2-7): EAGVAQSPRYKIIEKRQSVAFWCNPISGHATLYWYQQILGQGPKLLIQFQNNGVVDDSQLPKDRFSAERLKGVDSTLKIQPAKLEDSAVYLCASSLDGRELLYEQYFGPGTRLTVT.

The chain carries TRBV6-2 or TRBV6-3 and TRBJ1-5; D gene uncertain. The germline V gene has CDR1 MNHEY and CDR2 SVGEGT. The V gene lost 5 bases and the J gene lost 7 bases, with 6 bases spanning the gap. The CDR3 has 11 amino acids. CDR3 sequence: CASSNPQPQHF. CDR3 DNA sequence: TGTGCCAGCAGTAACCCCCAGCCCCAGCATTTT.

The chain joins TRBV4-2 to TRBJ1-6, with TRBD1 matching 11 bases. V shed 1 base, J shed 10 bases, and the junction held 3 bases outside the gene matches. The CDR3 runs to 15 residues. Looked up from germline, CDR1 is LGHNA and CDR2 is YNFKEQ. The CDR3 coding sequence is TGTGCCAGCAGCCAAGGGGACAGGGGGGAATCACCCCTCCACTTT. Protein: CASSQGDRGESPLHF.